This TCR beta chain was documented in a study of monozygotic twins with inflammatory bowel disease (dated by TCRdb to between 2018 and 2021). General notes on the study: The full study comprised some 30 monozygotic twin pairs: nine German pairs (four IBD-concordant, five IBD-discordant) and 19 IBD-discordant Danish pairs. The search for disease-associated traits relied mainly on comparing IBD patients with their genetically identical healthy co-twins within discordant pairs. Each individual had, on average, about 151 000 unique TCRalpha sequences and 181 000 unique TCRbeta sequences available for analysis. Overall study outcomes, separate from this receptor: Because patients received different immunosuppressive treatments, the repertoires may have picked up extra background noise and variability between individuals. No difference in repertoire similarity was observed between concordant and discordant twins, possibly owing to limited statistical power. The results gave no support for a single strong signal or clonotype linked to IBD. Distinction between different T cell subtypes could not be achieved in the analysis. Fewer clonotypes were shared with other individuals by IBD patients than by healthy twins, most markedly in patients showing signs of disease activity. IBD patients had lower TCRbeta repertoire diversity, measured by the inverse Simpson index, than their healthy co-twins.

A remark on this clonotype: Its antigen has not been determined.

Library method: 5' RACE. Each TCR library was prepared from about 3,300 ng of total RNA. For each sample, cDNA was synthesized in eight separate reactions using SMARTScribe reverse transcriptase. During cDNA synthesis, template switching was used to introduce unique molecular identifiers that contained a 6-nucleotide sample barcode. Amplification of TCRalpha and TCRbeta cDNA involved two nested PCRs of 16 and 9 cycles, and each PCR was followed by bead purification. Before amplification, cDNA was treated with uracil DNA-glycosylase and purified using the QIAquick PCR purification kit. In the second PCR, Illumina TruSeq-compatible adapters and sample-specific barcodes were added. TapeStation and Qubit were used to check library quality and concentration, and around 4.5 ng of each library went into the pool. Sequencing of the pooled libraries was done on an Illumina HiSeq2500 single-index Rapid Run using custom sequencing primers and 2 x 100 bp reads. The authors processed their data as follows. MiGEC version 1.2.6 was used for UMI-based consensus assembly, which corrected PCR and sequencing errors. V(D)J alignment, clonotype assembly and CDR3 extraction were performed with MiXCR version 2.1.1. Gene usage, clonotype sharing and MAIT/NKT TCR abundance were normalised by analysing the top 1000, 10 000 and 20 000 clonotypes per sample. After downsampling to 27 000 UMIs, diversity was calculated as the inverse Simpson index using the vegan R package. Paired Mann-Whitney U tests on discordant twin pairs were used, with Benjamini-Hochberg multiple-testing correction. The reads underwent TCRdb reprocessing, giving one record for each CDR3 protein sequence and no DNA. The V and J calls shown here were made by TCRdb, not taken from the authors' results. This sample's records show about 300,000 distinct CDR3 sequences. The ten biggest clones cover 5.6% of the sample.

From each donor, a roughly 2.7 ml peripheral blood sample was drawn into PAXgene tubes and stored at -80 degrees C. Total RNA was isolated from whole blood with the PAXgene blood miRNA kit on an automated QIAcube, without T cell sorting. Peripheral blood from monozygotic twin pairs, either concordant or discordant for inflammatory bowel disease, underwent deep TCRalpha and TCRbeta repertoire profiling that used unique molecular barcoding. Smoking habits were recorded for all twin pairs, and each individual was classified as a current, former or never smoker. The germline V gene (reference sequence) specifies DFQATT as CDR1 and SNEGSKA as CDR2. The CDR3 numbers 13 residues from cysteine through phenylalanine. This entry has no DNA.

This TCR came from a human donor with ulcerative colitis or Crohn's disease, or a healthy co-twin of an affected twin (not recorded which). Material: blood. The rearrangement joined TRBV20-1 to TRBJ2-3; TCRdb's D gene call, TRBD1, goes unchecked for lack of DNA. CDR3 sequence: CSADGGSTDTQYF.